This TCR beta chain derives from a study of beta chain features in type 1 diabetes. Study-wide points: Insertions at VDJ junctions were less frequent in type 1 diabetes patients. These patients also deleted more nucleotides at the same junctions.

The CDR3 runs 16 residues. Germline trimming cut 5 bases from V and 4 bases from J; bases unmatched to any gene: 8. The sequenced template was cDNA made from the entire isolated RNA. It was found that naive, central memory and regulatory T cell samples averaged around 3.8 million reads. Sequencing was performed with immunoSEQ multiplex PCR; in TCRdb, only in-frame clones are kept and a portion is missing. The sample includes tens of thousands of clones, approximately 60% of them seen just once. Comment on this clone: The antigen remains unidentified.

Every single donor gave one heparinised blood draw, and these averaged roughly 100 mL. Sorting of CD4+ naive, central memory, regulatory and stem cell-like memory cells was performed via CD45RO/CCR7/CD25/CD127/CD95/CD27. The V and J genes are TRBV23-1 and TRBJ2-1; 10 bases match TRBD2. TRBV23-1 is noted as an ORF with a role that remains uncertain. The sequenced sample consisted of Tregs from blood. The source is a woman younger than 45 in good health. CDR3 DNA sequence: TGCGCCAGCAGTTCTCTAGCGGGAGTTCTGTACAATGAGCAGTTCTTC. It codes for CASSSLAGVLYNEQFF.